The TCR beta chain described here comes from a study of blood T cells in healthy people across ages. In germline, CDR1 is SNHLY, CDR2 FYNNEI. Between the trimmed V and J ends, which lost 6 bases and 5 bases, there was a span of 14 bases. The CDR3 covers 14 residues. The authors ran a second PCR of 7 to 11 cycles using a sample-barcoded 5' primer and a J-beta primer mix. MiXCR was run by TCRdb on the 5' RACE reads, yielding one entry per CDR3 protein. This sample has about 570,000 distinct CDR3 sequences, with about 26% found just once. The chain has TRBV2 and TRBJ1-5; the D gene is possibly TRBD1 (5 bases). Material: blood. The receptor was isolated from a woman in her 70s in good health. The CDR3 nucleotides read TGTGCCAGCAGCCTGACGCGGGGGGATCAGCCCCAGCATTTT. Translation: CASSLTRGDQPQHF.